These 7 T cell receptor beta chains came from one sample sequenced in a study of T cells in Graves' hyperthyroidism and ophthalmopathy. Amplification of TCR beta CDR3 regions was performed using RNA transcripts as template. A set of HTBI primers served as the primers for a first-round RT-PCR of the TCR CDR3. TCRdb re-called the multiplex PCR reads with MiXCR, one entry per CDR3 protein. Seen here are 300,000 to 400,000 distinct CDR3 sequences, around 20% observed once, and the top ten hold about 50%. Sequences were obtained from blood. Every receptor here comes from a woman between 50 and 59 years old with Graves' hyperthyroidism.

This clonotype was detected only a few times. The chain links TRBV15 to TRBJ2-5; 7 positions agree with TRBD1. Germline V gene data show CDR1 as LNHNV and CDR2 as YYDKDF (reference sequence). The CDR3 is 15 residues long. After removal of 4 bases from V and 4 bases from J, the junction contained 9 bases not matched to a gene. This chain's CDR3 is CATSKTGQPRETQYF. CDR3 bases: TGTGCCACCAGCAAGACAGGGCAACCGAGAGAGACCCAGTACTTC.

This chain links TRBV18 with TRBJ2-7; the D gene could be TRBD1 or TRBD2 (5 bases each). V lost 3 bases and J 3 bases, leaving 12 bases between the germline ends. Germline V gives CDR1 KGHSH, CDR2 LQKENI. This CDR3 spans 14 amino acids. The DNA of the CDR3 is TGTGCCAGCTCACCTGCCTTGAGGGGCTACGAGCAGTACTTC. Encoded protein: CASSPALRGYEQYF.

The chain is built from TRBV13 and TRBJ2-1, with D perhaps TRBD2 (5 bases). CDR1 is PRHDT and CDR2 is FYEKMQ in the germline V gene (reference sequence). V was clipped by 5 bases and J by 4 bases, with 18 bases between them. This CDR3 is 16 amino acids long. The CDR3: CASSPDVSGPYNEQFF. The CDR3 DNA reads TGTGCCAGCAGCCCAGACGTCAGCGGACCTTACAATGAGCAGTTCTTC.

The chain carries TRBV24-1 and TRBJ2-5; 7 bases are shared with TRBD1. With V trimmed by 4 bases and J by 2 bases, 6 bases remained unmatched. This CDR3 has 15 residues. From germline, CDR1 is KGHDR and CDR2 SFDVKD. In DNA form, the CDR3 reads TGTGCCACCAGTGAGCCAGGGGGTGGACAAGAGACCCAGTACTTC. Translating it yields CATSEPGGGQETQYF.

This clonotype was seen a few times. The chain couples TRBV11-3 to TRBJ1-1; no reliable D call. Deletions cut 5 bases from V and 6 bases from J, with 13 bases between. This CDR3 has 13 residues. Per the germline V gene, CDR1 is SGHNT and CDR2 is YENEEA. In DNA form, the CDR3 reads TGTGCCAGCAGCCCCCGCGGGGAGGCTGAAGCTTTCTTT. Translated: CASSPRGEAEAFF.

The rearrangement uses TRBV2 and TRBJ2-7; D not resolved. The CDR3 covers 13 residues. Germline V gene lookup returns CDR1 SNHLY and CDR2 FYNNEI. V lost 0 bases and J 1 base, leaving 4 bases between the germline ends. The DNA of the CDR3 is TGTGCCAGCAGTGAAGCGAGGTCCTACGAGCAGTACTTC. Translated: CASSEARSYEQYF.

This clonotype has at least ten counts. This chain uses TRBV3-1 with TRBJ2-2; D possibly corresponds to TRBD2 (5 bases). Trimming left V 2 bases short and J 5 bases short, with 12 bases between. CDR1 is LGHDT, CDR2 YNNKEL, per germline (reference sequence). The CDR3 extends over 15 amino acids. CDR3 sequence: CASSQYLAGTGELFF. The CDR3 coding sequence is TGTGCCAGCAGCCAATACCTAGCTGGGACCGGGGAGCTGTTTTTT.